The 18 T cell receptor beta chains reported below all come from one sample, sequenced in a study of read filtering for tumor transcriptome and immune sequencing. From about 400 ng of RNA, a library with molecular barcoded alpha/delta and beta/gamma adaptors was made. MiXCR was run by TCRdb on the reads, yielding one entry per CDR3 protein. The table includes roughly 2,600 distinct CDR3 sequences, over 50% detected once. Material: a population of CD138-negative cells sorted from bone marrow. The receptors shown here come from a donor over 35 with multiple myeloma. This table probably holds off-target reads from a library built for another chain.

V gene TRBV28 combines with J gene TRBJ2-1; D not certain. The germline CDR1 and CDR2 sequences are MDHEN and SYDVKM. The V gene lost 3 bases and the J gene lost 2 bases, with 11 bases spanning the gap. The CDR3 has 15 amino acids. The CDR3 region has the DNA TGTGCCAGCAGTTTCTCAGGACCTGCCTACAATGAGCAGTTCTTC. Translation: CASSFSGPAYNEQFF.

The J gene is TRBJ2-5, the V gene TRBV29-1; 7 nucleotides line up with TRBD2. The germline gives CDR1 SQVTM, CDR2 ANQGSEA. V lost 6 bases, J lost 5 bases, and 12 bases stayed unmatched. This CDR3 is built from 14 residues. The DNA of the CDR3 is TGCAGCGTGGGACTATCACGGGATTGGGAGACCCAGTACTTC. The encoded protein is CSVGLSRDWETQYF. The full variable domain, its missing parts supplied by reference TRBV29-1 and TRBJ2-5, is SAVISQKPSRDICQRGTSLTIQCQVDSQVTMMFWYRQQPGQSLTLIATANQGSEATYESGFVIDKFPISRPNLTFSTLTVSNMSPEDSSIYLCSVGLSRDWETQYFGPGTRLLVL.

This clonotype is large by share. V is TRBV27 and J is TRBJ2-1; a weak D match, TRBD2 (6 bases). The CDR3 extends over 16 amino acids. V lost 5 bases and J lost 8, with 22 bases in between. CDR1 MNHEY and CDR2 SMNVEV come from the germline V gene (reference sequence). The CDR3 is CASSPASLARSHEQFF. CDR3 bases: TGTGCCAGCAGTCCTGCGTCTCTAGCGCGGAGTCATGAGCAGTTCTTC.

V is TRBV7-9 and J is TRBJ2-1; 10 positions match TRBD2. The V segment lost 5 bases and the J segment 5 bases; nucleotides outside the gene matches: 6. Looked up from germline, CDR1 is SEHNR and CDR2 is FQNEAQ (reference sequence). CDR3 size: 15 residues. The CDR3 DNA sequence: TGTGCCAGCAGCCCGGGGCTAGCGGGGGACAATGAGCAGTTCTTC. It translates to CASSPGLAGDNEQFF.

J is TRBJ2-1 and V is TRBV11-2; 9 bases line up with TRBD2. The germline V gene has CDR1 SGHAT and CDR2 FQNNGV. CDR3 length: 16 amino acids. V lost 1 base, J lost 9 bases, and 10 bases stayed unmatched. CDR3 sequence reads: CASSLGEGSGRTEQFF. Here the CDR3 DNA reads TGTGCCAGCAGCTTAGGAGAGGGTAGCGGGAGAACTGAGCAGTTCTTC.

This clonotype was seen a handful of times. CDR3 sequence (DNA): TGTGCCAGCACGGGGAGCAATCAGCCCCAGCATTTT. Translation: CASTGSNQPQHF. The chain combines TRBV28 with TRBJ1-5; D gene unclear. Germline loops: CDR1 MDHEN, CDR2 SYDVKM. V was shortened by 7 bases and J by 1 base, with 5 bases between the two germline ends. CDR3 length: 12 residues.

The rearrangement joins TRBV20-1 to TRBJ2-5; D is perhaps TRBD1 (5 bases). V lost 3 bases and J 5 bases, leaving 10 bases between the germline ends. In germline, CDR1 is DFQATT, CDR2 SNEGSKA (reference sequence). CDR3 length: 12 amino acids. CDR3 in amino acids: CSARQGLETQYF. In DNA, the CDR3 is TGCAGTGCTAGGCAGGGCCTGGAGACCCAGTACTTC.

This clonotype was observed once. At one of its ends the junction is not consistent with the germline gene, which may arise from a read error. The chain joins TRBV29-1 to TRBJ2-1, with D perhaps TRBD2 (6 bases). The germline CDR1 and CDR2 sequences are SQVTM and ANQGSEA. The CDR3 has 13 residues. The CDR3 DNA sequence: TGCAGCGTTGGGACTATCGGATACAATGAGCAGTTTTTC. Protein sequence: CSVGTIGYNEQFF.

The V and J genes are TRBV7-9 and TRBJ1-2; D uncertain. This CDR3 has 11 residues. The ends were cut back, 2 bases at V and 10 bases at J, with 8 bases in the middle. CDR1 is SEHNR and CDR2 is FQNEAQ in the germline V gene (reference sequence). The CDR3 coding sequence is TGTGCCAGCAGCTTAATGGTGACCTACACCTTC. Its protein product is CASSLMVTYTF. Supplemented by reference TRBV7-9 and TRBJ1-2, the full variable domain reads DTGVSQNPRHKITKRGQNVTFRCDPISEHNRLYWYRQTLGQGPEFLTYFQNEAQLEKSRLLSDRFSAERPKGSFSTLEIQRTEQGDSAMYLCASSLMVTYTFGSGTRLTVV.

CDR3 nucleotide sequence: TGTGCCAGCAGTTTATCGAGGCAGGGGAACACTGAAGCTTTCTTT. This encodes CASSLSRQGNTEAFF. This chain links TRBV27 with TRBJ1-1, with a possible D match to TRBD1 (5 bases). Germline-derived CDR1 and CDR2 are MNHEY and SMNVEV (reference sequence). V gave up 0 bases and J gave up 1 base, with 9 bases separating them. This CDR3 contains 15 residues.

This clonotype was observed a single time. The chain is built from TRBV6-6 and TRBJ2-1; 7 bases are a match to TRBD2. CDR1 and CDR2 (germline): MNHNY, SVGAGI (reference sequence). Trimming removed 8 bases from V and 3 bases from J; junction bases left unmatched: 13. The CDR3 loop spans 16 amino acids. CDR3: CASQAPSSGRYNEQFF. CDR3 bases: TGTGCCAGCCAAGCTCCTTCTAGCGGTCGCTACAATGAGCAGTTCTTC.

The V gene is TRBV29-1, the J gene TRBJ2-3, with D maybe TRBD1 (5 bases). V was pared by 7 bases and J by 0 bases, with 14 bases between. The CDR3 extends over 14 amino acids. Per the germline V gene, CDR1 is SQVTM and CDR2 is ANQGSEA. The CDR3 protein is CSAAVGLSTDTQYF. DNA for the CDR3: TGCAGCGCTGCCGTGGGGCTCAGCACAGATACGCAGTATTTT.

This clonotype turned up a few times. The chain uses TRBV11-2 and TRBJ2-7; D is unclear. The CDR3 length is 15 residues. With 0 bases removed from V and 0 bases from J, the gap between germline ends came to 9 bases. Looked up from germline, CDR1 is SGHAT and CDR2 is FQNNGV. Here the CDR3 DNA reads TGTGCCAGCAGCTTAGATGCGACGCCCTCCTACGAGCAGTACTTC. Its protein product is CASSLDATPSYEQYF.

The genes are TRBV27 and TRBJ1-3, with 8 bases aligning to TRBD1. Germline loops: CDR1 MNHEY, CDR2 SMNVEV (reference sequence). The V and J ends lost 4 bases and 7 bases, in that order; junction bases with no gene match: 9. This CDR3 has 15 residues. CDR3 in amino acids: CASSYRGQVGNTIYF. Written as DNA, the CDR3 is TGTGCCAGCAGTTATAGGGGACAGGTCGGGAACACCATATATTTT.

V is TRBV20-1 and J is TRBJ1-1, with 8 bases that match TRBD1. Germline V lookup: CDR1 DFQATT, CDR2 SNEGSKA (reference sequence). CDR3 size: 13 residues. The ends lost 3 bases at V and 5 bases at J; junction bases unmatched: 5. In nucleotides, the CDR3 is TGCAGTGCTAGCCAGGGGGCAGAAACTGAAGCTTTCTTT. This encodes CSASQGAETEAFF.

The table lists this clonotype with a count of one. A read error is possible here, since a much larger clone lies one base away. The conserved phenylalanine or tryptophan is not found at the CDR3 terminus, so this likely reflects a read error. The V gene is TRBV10-3, the J gene TRBJ2-1; TRBD2 agrees at 8 bases. Germline V gives CDR1 ENHRY, CDR2 SYGVKD. The CDR3 runs 16 residues. The CDR3 DNA reads TGTGCCATCAGTAAACTAGCGGCAAGCTCCCACAATGAGCAGTTCTCC. As protein: CAISKLAASSHNEQFS.

This clonotype is hyperexpanded in the sample. This chain joins TRBV20-1 and TRBJ2-1; the D gene is possibly TRBD2 (6 bases). CDR1 and CDR2 (germline): DFQATT, SNEGSKA (reference sequence). The CDR3 is 16 amino acids. V gave up 0 bases and J gave up 8 bases, with 20 bases separating them. The CDR3 DNA sequence: TGCAGTGCTAGAGACCCGGCGCGGGGAGCTGACGATGAGCAGTTCTTC. Its translation is CSARDPARGADDEQFF.

The chain recombines TRBV29-1 with TRBJ2-1, with 9 bases lining up with TRBD2. Germline-derived CDR1 and CDR2 are SQVTM and ANQGSEA. Unmatched junction bases numbered 14, after V lost 8 bases and J lost 9 bases. The CDR3 runs to 14 residues. The CDR3: CSTAGTSRGGEQFF. The CDR3, as DNA: TGCAGCACTGCGGGGACTAGCAGAGGTGGTGAGCAGTTCTTC.